This TCR beta chain emerged from a study of T cells after yellow fever vaccination. Per germline, CDR1 SGHTA and CDR2 FQGNSA. The CDR3 runs to 12 residues. Trimming stripped 5 bases from V and 9 bases from J, with 11 bases between. At least ten counts were recorded for this clonotype. Via MiXCR, TCRdb re-called the 5' RACE reads, giving one row per CDR3 protein. The repertoire holds over 120,000 distinct CDR3 sequences, with 5% to 8% as singletons. Sequences were derived from CD4+ T cells sorted from PBMCs, sampled 10 days after the yellow fever booster vaccination. The rearrangement uses TRBV7-2 and TRBJ2-1, with D perhaps matching TRBD1 (5 bases). The receptor was derived from a young man who received the YFV17D yellow fever vaccine. DNA for the CDR3: TGTGCCAGCAGCACCAGGGTTGGTGAGCAGTTCTTC. Translation: CASSTRVGEQFF.